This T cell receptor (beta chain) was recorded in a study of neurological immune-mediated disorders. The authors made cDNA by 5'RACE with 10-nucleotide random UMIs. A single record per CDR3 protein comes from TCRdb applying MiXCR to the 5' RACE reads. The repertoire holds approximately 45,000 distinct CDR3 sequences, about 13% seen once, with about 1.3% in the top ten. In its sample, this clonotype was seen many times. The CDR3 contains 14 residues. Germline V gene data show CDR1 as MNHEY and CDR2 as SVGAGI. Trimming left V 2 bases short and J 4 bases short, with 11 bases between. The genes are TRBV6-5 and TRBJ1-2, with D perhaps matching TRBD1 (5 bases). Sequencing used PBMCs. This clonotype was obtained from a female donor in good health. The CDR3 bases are TGTGCCAGCAGTTACAAGGGGCGAGGCTATGGCTACACCTTC. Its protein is CASSYKGRGYGYTF.